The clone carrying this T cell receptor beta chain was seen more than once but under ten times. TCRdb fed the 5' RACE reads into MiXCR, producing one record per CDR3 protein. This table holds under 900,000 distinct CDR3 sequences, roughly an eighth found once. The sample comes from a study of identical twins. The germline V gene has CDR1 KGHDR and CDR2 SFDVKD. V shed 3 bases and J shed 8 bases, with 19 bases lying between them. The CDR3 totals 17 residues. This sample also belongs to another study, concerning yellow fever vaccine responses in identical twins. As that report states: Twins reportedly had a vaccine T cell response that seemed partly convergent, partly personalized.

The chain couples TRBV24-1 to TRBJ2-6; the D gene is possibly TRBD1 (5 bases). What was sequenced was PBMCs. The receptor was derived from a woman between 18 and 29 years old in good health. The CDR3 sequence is CATSDPPSRVGPNVLTF. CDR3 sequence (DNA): TGTGCCACCAGTGATCCCCCCTCCAGGGTCGGCCCCAACGTCCTGACTTTC.